This note documents a single TCR beta chain sequence. Its antigen is still unknown. It has no much larger one-base neighbor in the sample; base qualities were not kept. This entry is derived from a study of blood T cell repertoires in COVID-19 (dated by TCRdb to about 2020). Regarding the complete study: Samples from collaborators originated in the United States, Italy and Spain and spanned both the acute and convalescent phases of COVID-19. The material from the prospective study consisted of cDNA or gDNA derived from T cells, B-cell-depleted T cells, or PBMCs. Deeply sampled blood TCRbeta repertoires from subjects exposed to, actively infected with, or recovered from COVID-19 were included in the dataset. The repertoires were released in a freely available public database meant as a resource for research on the immune response to SARS-CoV-2. Samples were obtained from the ongoing ImmuneRACE study (first 160 participants) and from about 1,300 subjects provided by 6 global collaborators. The sample metadata nearly always contained a de-identified subject ID, COVID-19 status, age in years and sex. Where available, HLA class I and class II types were obtained from metadata supplied by the sample provider rather than from assay-based typing.

According to the germline V gene, CDR1 reads SGDLS and CDR2 reads YYNGEE. The CDR3 runs 14 amino acids, cysteine and phenylalanine included. Only the CDR3 portion is preserved as DNA: 42 bases, with reading frame beginning at the first base. V lost 4 bases and J lost 8 bases, and the count of bases not matched to a germline gene is 11. TCRbeta CDR3 regions were amplified from genomic DNA using the immunoSEQ Assay, a bias-controlled multiplex PCR. The study's own analysis went as follows. The number of nucleated cells in each sample was estimated by amplification of reference gene primers within the assay. Sequence reads were collapsed and filtered to measure the absolute abundance of every unique TCRbeta CDR3 rearrangement. For each sample, productive Simpson clonality was calculated as the square root of Simpson's diversity index across productive rearrangements. TCRdb mirrors the immuneACCESS table, restricted to in-frame sequences. Some clones are absent from its copies; in checked studies, under half trace to an unresolved V gene, and the reason for the others is unknown. That table furnishes V, J and clone size, whereas the DNA furnished D and trimming. The sample has around 450,000 clones on record, 90% of them singletons. The top ten clonotypes cover about 0.63% of the sample.

Points the paper makes about the study in general: The quantity of clinical and demographic metadata differed by source and by participant and was supplied without curation.

Enrolling through a virtual design, the prospective study's participants ranged in age from roughly 18 to 95 years and lived across about two dozen United States geographic areas. Cohort assignment in the prospective study relied on participant-reported clinical history from a screening survey and a study questionnaire. For ImmuneRACE Cohort 3, a participant was defined as recovered based on two consecutive negative NP/OP PCR tests, clearance by a healthcare professional, or resolution of symptoms. In the prospective study, mobile phlebotomists collected whole blood, serum and a nasopharyngeal or oropharyngeal swab from each participant. Prospective study participants could optionally give additional blood draws and questionnaires over an approximately two-month period. Before DNA extraction, blood samples from the prospective study were shipped at room temperature or frozen.

This receptor was identified in a man in his late teens or twenties who had recovered from COVID-19. The V and J genes are TRBV9 and TRBJ1-2; 7 nucleotides in the junction match TRBD1. The source material was PBMCs or T cells enriched from blood (not recorded which). The nucleotides are TGTGCCAGCAGCCCCAGACAGGGAGGTATGGGCTACACCTTC. Translated, it gives CASSPRQGGMGYTF.